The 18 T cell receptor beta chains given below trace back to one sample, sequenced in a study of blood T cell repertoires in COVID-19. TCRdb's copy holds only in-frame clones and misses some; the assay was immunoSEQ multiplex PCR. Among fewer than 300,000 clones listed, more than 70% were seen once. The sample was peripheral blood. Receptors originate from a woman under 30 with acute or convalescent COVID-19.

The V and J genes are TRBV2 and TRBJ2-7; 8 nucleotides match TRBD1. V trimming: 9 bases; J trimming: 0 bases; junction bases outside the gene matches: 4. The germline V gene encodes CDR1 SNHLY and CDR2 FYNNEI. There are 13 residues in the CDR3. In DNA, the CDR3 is TGTGCCAGGGCCAGGGGGCACTCCTACGAGCAGTACTTC. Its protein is CARARGHSYEQYF.

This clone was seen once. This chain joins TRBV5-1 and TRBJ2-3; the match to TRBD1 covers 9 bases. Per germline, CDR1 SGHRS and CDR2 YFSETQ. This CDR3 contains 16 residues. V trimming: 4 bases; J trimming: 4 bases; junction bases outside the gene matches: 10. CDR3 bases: TGCGCCAGCAGCGCAGGGACAGGGAGTACCCCAGATACGCAGTATTTT. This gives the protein CASSAGTGSTPDTQYF. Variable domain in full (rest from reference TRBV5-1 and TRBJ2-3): KAGVTQTPRYLIKTRGQQVTLSCSPISGHRSVSWYQQTPGQGLQFLFEYFSETQRNKGNFPGRFSGRQFSNSRSEMNVSTLELGDSALYLCASSAGTGSTPDTQYFGPGTRLTVL.

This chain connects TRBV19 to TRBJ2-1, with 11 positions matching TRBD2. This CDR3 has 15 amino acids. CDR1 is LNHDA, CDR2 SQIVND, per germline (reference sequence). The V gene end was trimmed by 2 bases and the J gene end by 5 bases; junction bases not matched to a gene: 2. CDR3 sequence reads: CASSITSGSHNEQFF. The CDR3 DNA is TGTGCCAGTAGTATAACTAGCGGGAGCCACAATGAGCAGTTCTTC. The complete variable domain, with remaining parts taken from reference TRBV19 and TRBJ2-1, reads DGGITQSPKYLFRKEGQNVTLSCEQNLNHDAMYWYRQDPGQGLRLIYYSQIVNDFQKGDIAEGYSVSREKKESFPLTVTSAQKNPTAFYLCASSITSGSHNEQFFGPGTRLTVL.

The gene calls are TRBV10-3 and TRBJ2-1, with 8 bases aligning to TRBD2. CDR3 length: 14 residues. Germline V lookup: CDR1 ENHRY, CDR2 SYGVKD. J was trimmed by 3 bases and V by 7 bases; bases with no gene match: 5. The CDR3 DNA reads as TGTGCCATCAAGGCACTAGCGGACTACAATGAGCAGTTCTTC. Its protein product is CAIKALADYNEQFF.

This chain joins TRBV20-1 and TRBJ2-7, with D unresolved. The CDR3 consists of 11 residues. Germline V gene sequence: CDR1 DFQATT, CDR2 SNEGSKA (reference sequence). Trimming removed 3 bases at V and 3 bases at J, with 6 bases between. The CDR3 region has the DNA TGCAGTGCTAGCGGGTTCTACGAGCAGTACTTC. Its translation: CSASGFYEQYF.

CDR3 loop: CASSPLISTPNTGELFF. The CDR3, as DNA: TGTGCCAGCTCACCACTCATTTCGACACCGAACACCGGGGAGCTGTTTTTT. The rearrangement uses TRBV18 and TRBJ2-2; D call uncertain. Trimming removed 1 base at V and 0 bases at J, with 12 bases between. Germline CDR1 reads KGHSH; CDR2 reads LQKENI. The CDR3 consists of 17 residues.

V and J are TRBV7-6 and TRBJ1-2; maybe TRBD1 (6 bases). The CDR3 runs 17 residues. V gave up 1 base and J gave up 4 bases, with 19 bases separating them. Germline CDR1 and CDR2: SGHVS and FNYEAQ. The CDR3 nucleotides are TGTGCCAGCAGCTTAGAGGAGGATGGACGAGGGGGCTATGGCTACACCTTC. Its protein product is CASSLEEDGRGGYGYTF.

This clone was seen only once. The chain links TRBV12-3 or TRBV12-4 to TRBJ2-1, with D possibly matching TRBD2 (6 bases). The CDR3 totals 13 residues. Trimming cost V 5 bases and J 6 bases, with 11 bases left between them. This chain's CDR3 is CASSGDSINEQFF. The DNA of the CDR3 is TGTGCCAGCAGTGGGGACTCAATCAATGAGCAGTTCTTC.

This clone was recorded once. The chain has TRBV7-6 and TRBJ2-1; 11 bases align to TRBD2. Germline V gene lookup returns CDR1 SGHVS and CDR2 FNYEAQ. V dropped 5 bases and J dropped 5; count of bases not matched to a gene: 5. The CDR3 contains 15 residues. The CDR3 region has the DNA TGTGCCAGCAGCCAACCGGGACTAGCGGACAATGAGCAGTTCTTC. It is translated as CASSQPGLADNEQFF.

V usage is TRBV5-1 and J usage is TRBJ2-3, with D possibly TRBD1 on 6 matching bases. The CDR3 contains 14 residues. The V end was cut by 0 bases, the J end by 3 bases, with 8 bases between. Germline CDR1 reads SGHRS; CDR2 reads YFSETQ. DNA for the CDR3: TGCGCCAGCAGCTTGGGGGGGCGGACAGATACGCAGTATTTT. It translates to CASSLGGRTDTQYF.

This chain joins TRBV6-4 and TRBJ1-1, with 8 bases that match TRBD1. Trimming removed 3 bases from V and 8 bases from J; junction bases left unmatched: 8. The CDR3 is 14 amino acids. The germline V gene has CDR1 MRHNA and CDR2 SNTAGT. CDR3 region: CASSESGGSSEAFF. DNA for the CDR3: TGTGCCAGCAGTGAGTCAGGGGGCAGTTCCGAAGCTTTCTTT.

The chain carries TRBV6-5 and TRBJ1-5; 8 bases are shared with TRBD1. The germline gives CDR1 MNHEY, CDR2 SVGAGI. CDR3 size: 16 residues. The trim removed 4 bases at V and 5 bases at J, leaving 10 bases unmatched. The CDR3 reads CASSSLTGQGHQPQHF. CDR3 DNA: TGTGCCAGCAGTTCCTTAACCGGACAGGGCCATCAGCCCCAGCATTTT.

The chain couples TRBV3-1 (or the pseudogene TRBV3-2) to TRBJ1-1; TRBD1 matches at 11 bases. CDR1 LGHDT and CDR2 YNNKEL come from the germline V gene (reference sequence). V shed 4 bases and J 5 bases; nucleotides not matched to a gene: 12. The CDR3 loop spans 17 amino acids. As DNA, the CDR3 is TGTGCCAGCAGCCGAAGGACAGGGGGCTTCACTAAGACTGAAGCTTTCTTT. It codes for CASSRRTGGFTKTEAFF.

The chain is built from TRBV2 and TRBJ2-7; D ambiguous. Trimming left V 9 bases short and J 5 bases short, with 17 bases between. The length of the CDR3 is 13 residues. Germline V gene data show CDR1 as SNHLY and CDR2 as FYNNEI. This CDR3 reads CASRLEERHEQYF. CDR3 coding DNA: TGTGCCAGTCGCCTAGAAGAACGCCACGAGCAGTACTTC.

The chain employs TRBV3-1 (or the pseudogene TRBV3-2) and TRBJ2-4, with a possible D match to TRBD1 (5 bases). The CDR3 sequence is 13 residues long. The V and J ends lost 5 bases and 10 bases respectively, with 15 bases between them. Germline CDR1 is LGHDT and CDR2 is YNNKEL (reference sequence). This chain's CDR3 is CASSSLGTGIQYF. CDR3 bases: TGTGCCAGCAGCTCTTTGGGAACAGGAATTCAGTACTTC.

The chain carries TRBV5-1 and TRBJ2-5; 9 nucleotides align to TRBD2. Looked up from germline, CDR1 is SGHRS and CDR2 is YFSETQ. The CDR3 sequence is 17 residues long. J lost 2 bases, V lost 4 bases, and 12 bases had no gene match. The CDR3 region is CASSQAWEREAQETQYF. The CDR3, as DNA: TGCGCCAGCAGCCAGGCTTGGGAGCGGGAGGCACAAGAGACCCAGTACTTC.

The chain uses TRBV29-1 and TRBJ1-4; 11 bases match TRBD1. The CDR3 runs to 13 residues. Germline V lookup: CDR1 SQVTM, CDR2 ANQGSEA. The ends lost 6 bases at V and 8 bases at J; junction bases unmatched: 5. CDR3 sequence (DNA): TGCAGCGTCGGACAGGGGGCAAGGGAAAAACTGTTTTTT. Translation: CSVGQGAREKLFF. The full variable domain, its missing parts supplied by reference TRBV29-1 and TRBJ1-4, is SAVISQKPSRDICQRGTSLTIQCQVDSQVTMMFWYRQQPGQSLTLIATANQGSEATYESGFVIDKFPISRPNLTFSTLTVSNMSPEDSSIYLCSVGQGAREKLFFGSGTQLSVL.

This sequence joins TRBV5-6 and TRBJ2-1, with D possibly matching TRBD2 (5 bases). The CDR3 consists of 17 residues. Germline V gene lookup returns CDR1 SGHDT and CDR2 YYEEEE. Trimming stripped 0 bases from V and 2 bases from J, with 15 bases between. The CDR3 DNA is TGTGCCAGCAGCTTGGAGTGGCGGGCAGAACCCTACAATGAGCAGTTCTTC. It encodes CASSLEWRAEPYNEQFF.